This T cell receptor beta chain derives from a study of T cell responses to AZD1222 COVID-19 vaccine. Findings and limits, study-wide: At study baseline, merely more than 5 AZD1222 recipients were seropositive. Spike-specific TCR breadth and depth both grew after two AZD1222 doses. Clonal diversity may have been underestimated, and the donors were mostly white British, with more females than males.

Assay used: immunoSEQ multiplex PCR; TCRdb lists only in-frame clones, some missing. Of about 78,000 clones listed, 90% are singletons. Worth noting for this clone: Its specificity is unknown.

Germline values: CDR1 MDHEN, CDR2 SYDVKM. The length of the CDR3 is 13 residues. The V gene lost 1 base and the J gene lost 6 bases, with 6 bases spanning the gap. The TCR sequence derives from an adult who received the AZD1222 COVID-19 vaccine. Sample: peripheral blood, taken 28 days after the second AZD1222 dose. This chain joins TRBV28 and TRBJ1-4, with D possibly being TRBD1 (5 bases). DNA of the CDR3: TGTGCCAGCAGTTTATCAGGGTATGAAAAACTGTTTTTT. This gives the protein CASSLSGYEKLFF.